A single TCR beta chain is shown here with its context. Its antigen is still unknown. CDR3 length: 13 amino acids. V was pared by 0 bases and J by 4 bases, with 7 bases between. Germline V CDR1 and CDR2: SGHRS, YFSETQ. After isolation, RNA underwent reverse transcription to generate cDNA as the sequencing template. The data were produced by immunoSEQ multiplex PCR, yet TCRdb's version contains in-frame clones alone and is incomplete. Of 200,000 or so clones in the sample, 58% were seen once. The treatment here: oral pan-JAK inhibitor, 5-10 mg twice daily. Lesional scalp tissue (obtained by punch biopsy) and peripheral blood were collected from alopecia areata patients. This record belongs to a study of CD8+ T cells in alopecia areata. Study-level results: Relative to mice, TCR sharing across patients was less clear, a difference possibly HLA-related. There were many expanded lesional clones persisting in scalp and blood during tofacitinib.

This chain connects TRBV5-1 to TRBJ2-5, with D unresolved. The sequence was obtained from a human donor with alopecia areata. The material was CD4+ T cells sorted from blood, obtained at week 24, from a patient treated with tofacitinib. The CDR3 loop is CASSLAVRETQYF. The CDR3 DNA reads as TGCGCCAGCAGCTTGGCGGTACGAGAGACCCAGTACTTC. Variable domain in full (rest from reference TRBV5-1 and TRBJ2-5): KAGVTQTPRYLIKTRGQQVTLSCSPISGHRSVSWYQQTPGQGLQFLFEYFSETQRNKGNFPGRFSGRQFSNSRSEMNVSTLELGDSALYLCASSLAVRETQYFGPGTRLLVL.